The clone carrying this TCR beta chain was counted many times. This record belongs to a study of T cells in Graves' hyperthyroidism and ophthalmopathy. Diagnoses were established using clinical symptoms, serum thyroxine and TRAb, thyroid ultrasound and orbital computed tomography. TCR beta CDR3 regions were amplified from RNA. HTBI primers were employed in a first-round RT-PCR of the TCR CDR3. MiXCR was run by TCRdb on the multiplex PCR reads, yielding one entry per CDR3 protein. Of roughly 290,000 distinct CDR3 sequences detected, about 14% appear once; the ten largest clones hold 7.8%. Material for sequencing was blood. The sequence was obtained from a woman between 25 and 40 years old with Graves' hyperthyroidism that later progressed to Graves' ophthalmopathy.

CDR3 sequence reads: CASSDPDLNTEAFF. The CDR3 bases are TGCGCCAGCAGTGACCCAGACCTGAACACTGAAGCTTTCTTT. This rearrangement joins TRBV10-2 to TRBJ1-1; D not certain. The length of the CDR3 is 14 residues. V was trimmed by 3 bases and J by 0 bases, leaving 8 bases between them. Germline loops: CDR1 WSHSY, CDR2 SAAADI.